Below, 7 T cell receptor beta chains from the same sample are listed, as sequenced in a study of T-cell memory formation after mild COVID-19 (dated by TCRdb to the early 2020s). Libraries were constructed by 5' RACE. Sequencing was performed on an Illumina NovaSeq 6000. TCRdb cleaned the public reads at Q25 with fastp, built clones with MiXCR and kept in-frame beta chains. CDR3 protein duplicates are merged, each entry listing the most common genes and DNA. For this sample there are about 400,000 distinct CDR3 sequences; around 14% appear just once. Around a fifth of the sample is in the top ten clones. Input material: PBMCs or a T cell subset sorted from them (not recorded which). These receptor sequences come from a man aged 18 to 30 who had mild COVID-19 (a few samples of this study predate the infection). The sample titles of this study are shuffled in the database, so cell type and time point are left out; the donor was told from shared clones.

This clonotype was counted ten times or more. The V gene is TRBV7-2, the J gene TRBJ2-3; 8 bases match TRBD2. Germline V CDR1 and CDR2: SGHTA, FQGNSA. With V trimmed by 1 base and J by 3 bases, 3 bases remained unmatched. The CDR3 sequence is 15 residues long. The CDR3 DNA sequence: TGTGCCAGCAGCTTAGTAGCGGGGAGGACAGATACGCAGTATTTT. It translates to CASSLVAGRTDTQYF.

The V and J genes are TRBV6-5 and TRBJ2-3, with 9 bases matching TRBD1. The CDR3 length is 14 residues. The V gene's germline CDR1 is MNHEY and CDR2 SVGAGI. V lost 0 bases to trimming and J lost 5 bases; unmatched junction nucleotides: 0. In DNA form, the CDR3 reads TGTGCCAGCAGTTACTCGACAGGGGGAGATACGCAGTATTTT. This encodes CASSYSTGGDTQYF.

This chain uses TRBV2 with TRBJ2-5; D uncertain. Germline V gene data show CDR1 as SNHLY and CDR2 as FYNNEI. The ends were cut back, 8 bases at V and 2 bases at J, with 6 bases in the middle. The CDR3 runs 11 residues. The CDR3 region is CASAQQETQYF. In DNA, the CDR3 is TGTGCCAGCGCACAGCAAGAGACCCAGTACTTC.

The CDR3 nucleotides are TGTGCCAGCAGAACCCAGGGGAATGAGCAGTTCTTC. This encodes CASRTQGNEQFF. The gene calls are TRBV11-2 and TRBJ2-1, with D perhaps TRBD1 (6 bases). V dropped 6 bases and J dropped 7 bases, with 10 bases sitting between them. The CDR3 is 12 residues long. The germline CDR1 and CDR2 sequences are SGHAT and FQNNGV.

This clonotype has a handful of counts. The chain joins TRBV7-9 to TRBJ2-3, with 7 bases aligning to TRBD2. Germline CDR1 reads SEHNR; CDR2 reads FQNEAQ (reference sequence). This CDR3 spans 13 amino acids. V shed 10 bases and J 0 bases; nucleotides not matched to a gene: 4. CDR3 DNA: TGTGCCACCGATAGCGGGAGCACAGATACGCAGTATTTT. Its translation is CATDSGSTDTQYF.

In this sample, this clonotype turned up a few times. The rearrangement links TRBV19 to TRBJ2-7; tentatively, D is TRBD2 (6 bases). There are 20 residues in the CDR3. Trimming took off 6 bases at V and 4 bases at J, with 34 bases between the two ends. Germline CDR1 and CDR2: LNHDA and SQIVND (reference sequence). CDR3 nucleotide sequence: TGTGCCAGTAGCCGGAGGGGTACGGGACCTCGGGCACCTGGGGTATACGAGCAGTACTTC. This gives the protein CASSRRGTGPRAPGVYEQYF. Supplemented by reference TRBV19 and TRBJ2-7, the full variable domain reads DGGITQSPKYLFRKEGQNVTLSCEQNLNHDAMYWYRQDPGQGLRLIYYSQIVNDFQKGDIAEGYSVSREKKESFPLTVTSAQKNPTAFYLCASSRRGTGPRAPGVYEQYFGPGTRLTVT.

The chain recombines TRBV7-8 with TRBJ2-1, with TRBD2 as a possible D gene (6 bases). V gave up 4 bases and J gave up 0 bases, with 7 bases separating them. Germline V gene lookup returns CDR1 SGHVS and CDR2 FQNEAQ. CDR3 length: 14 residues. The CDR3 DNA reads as TGTGCCAGCAGCTGGCGGGGCTCCTACAATGAGCAGTTCTTC. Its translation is CASSWRGSYNEQFF.